This record covers a single TCR beta chain. Its specificity is not known. This sample was included in a study of identical twins' blood T cells. General study findings and limits: Twins shared more top CDR3 clonotypes than unrelated donors did.

MiXCR, run by TCRdb on the 5' RACE reads, gives a single entry per CDR3 protein. The data contain 400,000 or so distinct CDR3 sequences, approximately 30% of them singletons. This CDR3 is 19 amino acids long. J gave up 5 bases and V 0 bases, and 15 bases lay outside the gene matches. Germline values: CDR1 SNHLY, CDR2 FYNNEI. The receptor was isolated from a woman aged 18-49 years in good health. V usage is TRBV2 and J usage is TRBJ2-1, with 8 positions matching TRBD2. Sequencing used PBMCs. CDR3 sequence: CASSEAPWAGGGSHNEQFF. Written as DNA, the CDR3 is TGTGCCAGCAGTGAAGCGCCTTGGGCGGGGGGAGGATCCCACAATGAGCAGTTCTTC.